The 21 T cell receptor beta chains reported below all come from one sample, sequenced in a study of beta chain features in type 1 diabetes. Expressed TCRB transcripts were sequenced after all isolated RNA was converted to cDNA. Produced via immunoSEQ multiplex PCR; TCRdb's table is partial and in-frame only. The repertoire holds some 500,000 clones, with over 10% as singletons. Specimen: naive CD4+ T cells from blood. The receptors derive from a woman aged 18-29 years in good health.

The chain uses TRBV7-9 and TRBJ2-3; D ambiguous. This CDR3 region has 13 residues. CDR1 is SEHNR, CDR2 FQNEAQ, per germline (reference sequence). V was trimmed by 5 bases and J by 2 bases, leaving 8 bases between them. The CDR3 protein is CASSPGFTDTQYF. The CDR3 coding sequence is TGTGCCAGCAGCCCGGGTTTCACAGATACGCAGTATTTT.

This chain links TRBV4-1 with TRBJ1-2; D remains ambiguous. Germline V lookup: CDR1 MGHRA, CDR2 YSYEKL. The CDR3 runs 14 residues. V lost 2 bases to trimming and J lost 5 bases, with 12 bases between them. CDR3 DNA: TGCGCCAGCAGCCAACAGGCGTCTTTGTATGGCTACACCTTC. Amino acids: CASSQQASLYGYTF.

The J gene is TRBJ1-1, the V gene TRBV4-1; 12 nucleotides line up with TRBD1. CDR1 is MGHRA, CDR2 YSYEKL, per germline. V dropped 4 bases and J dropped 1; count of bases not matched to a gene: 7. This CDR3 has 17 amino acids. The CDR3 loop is CASSRTGTGGQNTEAFF. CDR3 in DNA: TGCGCCAGCAGCCGTACCGGGACAGGGGGCCAGAACACTGAAGCTTTCTTT.

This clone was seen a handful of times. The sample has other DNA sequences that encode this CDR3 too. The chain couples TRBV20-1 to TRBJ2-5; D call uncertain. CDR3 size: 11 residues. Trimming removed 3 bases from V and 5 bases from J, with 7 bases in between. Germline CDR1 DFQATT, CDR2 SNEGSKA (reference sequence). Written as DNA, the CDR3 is TGCAGTGCTAGGGTCGGGGAGACCCAGTACTTC. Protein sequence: CSARVGETQYF.

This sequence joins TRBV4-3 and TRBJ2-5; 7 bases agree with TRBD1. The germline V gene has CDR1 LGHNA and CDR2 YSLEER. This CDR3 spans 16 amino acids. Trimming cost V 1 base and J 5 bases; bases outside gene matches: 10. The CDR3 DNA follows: TGCGCCAGCAGCCAAGCCCACAGGGGTAGTCGGGAGACCCAGTACTTC. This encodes CASSQAHRGSRETQYF.

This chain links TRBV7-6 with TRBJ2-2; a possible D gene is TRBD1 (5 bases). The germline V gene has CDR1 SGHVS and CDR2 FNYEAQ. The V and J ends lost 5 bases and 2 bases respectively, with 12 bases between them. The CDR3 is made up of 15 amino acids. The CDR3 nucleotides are TGTGCCAGCAGCCTGGGGCAGTTAAACACCGGGGAGCTGTTTTTT. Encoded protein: CASSLGQLNTGELFF.

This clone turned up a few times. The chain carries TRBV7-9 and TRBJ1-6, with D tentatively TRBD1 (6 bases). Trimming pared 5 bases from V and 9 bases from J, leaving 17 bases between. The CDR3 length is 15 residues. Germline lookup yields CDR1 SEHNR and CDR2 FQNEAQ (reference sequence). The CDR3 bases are TGTGCCAGCAGCCCACGGACAGAAGGGAGTTCACCCCTCCACTTT. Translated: CASSPRTEGSSPLHF.

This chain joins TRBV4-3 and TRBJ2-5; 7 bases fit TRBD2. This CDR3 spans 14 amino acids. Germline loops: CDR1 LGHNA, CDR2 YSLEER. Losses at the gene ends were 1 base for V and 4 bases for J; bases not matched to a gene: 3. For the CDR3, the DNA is TGCGCCAGCAGCCAAGTTTGGGGGGGAGAGACCCAGTACTTC. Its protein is CASSQVWGGETQYF.

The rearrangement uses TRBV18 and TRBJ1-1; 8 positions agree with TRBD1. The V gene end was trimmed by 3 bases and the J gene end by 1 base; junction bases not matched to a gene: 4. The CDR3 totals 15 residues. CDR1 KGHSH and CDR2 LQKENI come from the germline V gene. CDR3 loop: CASSPATGANTEAFF. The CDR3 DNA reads TGTGCCAGCTCACCTGCGACAGGGGCGAACACTGAAGCTTTCTTT.

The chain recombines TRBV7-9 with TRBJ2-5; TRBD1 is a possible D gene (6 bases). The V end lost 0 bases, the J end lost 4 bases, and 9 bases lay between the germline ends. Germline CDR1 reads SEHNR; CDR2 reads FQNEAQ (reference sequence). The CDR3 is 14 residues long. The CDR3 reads CASSLAGGLETQYF. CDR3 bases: TGTGCCAGCAGCTTAGCAGGGGGATTAGAGACCCAGTACTTC.

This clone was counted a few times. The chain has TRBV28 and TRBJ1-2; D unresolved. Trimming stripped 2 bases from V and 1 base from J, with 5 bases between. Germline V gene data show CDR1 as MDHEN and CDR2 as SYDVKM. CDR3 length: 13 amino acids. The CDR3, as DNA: TGTGCCAGCAGTTTAATGGTTAACTATGGCTACACCTTC. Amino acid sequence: CASSLMVNYGYTF.

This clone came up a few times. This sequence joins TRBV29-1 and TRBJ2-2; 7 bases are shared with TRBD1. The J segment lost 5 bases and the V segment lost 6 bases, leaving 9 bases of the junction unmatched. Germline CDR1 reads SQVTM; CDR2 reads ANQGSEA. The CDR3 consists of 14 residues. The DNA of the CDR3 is TGCAGCGTCGTACCGGGACAGTGGACCGGGGAGCTGTTTTTT. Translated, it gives CSVVPGQWTGELFF.

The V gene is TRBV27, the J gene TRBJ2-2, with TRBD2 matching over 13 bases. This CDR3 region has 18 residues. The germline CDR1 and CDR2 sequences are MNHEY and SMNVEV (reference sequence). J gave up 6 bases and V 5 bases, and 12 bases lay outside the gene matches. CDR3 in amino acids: CASSVRSGTSGEAGELFF. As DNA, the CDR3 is TGTGCCAGCAGTGTTAGATCCGGGACTAGCGGGGAGGCCGGGGAGCTGTTTTTT.

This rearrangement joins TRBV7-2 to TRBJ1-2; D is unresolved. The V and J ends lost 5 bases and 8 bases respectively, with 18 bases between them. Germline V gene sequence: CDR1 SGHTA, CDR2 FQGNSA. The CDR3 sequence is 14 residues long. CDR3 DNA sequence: TGTGCCAGCAGCCTACTTGGAGGAATAAAGGGCTACACCTTC. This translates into CASSLLGGIKGYTF.

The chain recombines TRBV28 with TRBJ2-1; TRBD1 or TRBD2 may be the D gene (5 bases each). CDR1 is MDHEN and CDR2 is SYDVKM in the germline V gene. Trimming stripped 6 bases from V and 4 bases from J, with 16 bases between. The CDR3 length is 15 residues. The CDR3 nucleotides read TGTGCCAGCAGCCCGAGTCCAGGGAGTTACAATGAGCAGTTCTTC. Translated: CASSPSPGSYNEQFF.

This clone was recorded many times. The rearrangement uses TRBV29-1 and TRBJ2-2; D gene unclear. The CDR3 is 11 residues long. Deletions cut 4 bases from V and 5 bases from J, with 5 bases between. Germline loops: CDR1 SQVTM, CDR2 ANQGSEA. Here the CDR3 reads CSVAYTGELFF. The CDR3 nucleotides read TGCAGCGTTGCCTATACCGGGGAGCTGTTTTTT.

The CDR3 nucleotides read TGTGCCAGCAGGAATGTGGGACAGGGTGGAGAGACCCAGTACTTC. Translation: CASRNVGQGGETQYF. The rearrangement links TRBV28 to TRBJ2-5; 9 bases map to TRBD1. V gave up 6 bases and J gave up 4 bases; unmatched junction bases: 9. CDR3 length: 15 amino acids. Germline V lookup: CDR1 MDHEN, CDR2 SYDVKM.

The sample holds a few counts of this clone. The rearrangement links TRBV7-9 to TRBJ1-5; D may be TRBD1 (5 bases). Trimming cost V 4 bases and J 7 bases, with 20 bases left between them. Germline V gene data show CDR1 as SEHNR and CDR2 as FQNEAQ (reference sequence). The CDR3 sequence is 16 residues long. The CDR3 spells CASSSVSGASIQPQHF. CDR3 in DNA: TGTGCCAGCAGCTCCGTTAGTGGGGCATCAATCCAGCCCCAGCATTTT.

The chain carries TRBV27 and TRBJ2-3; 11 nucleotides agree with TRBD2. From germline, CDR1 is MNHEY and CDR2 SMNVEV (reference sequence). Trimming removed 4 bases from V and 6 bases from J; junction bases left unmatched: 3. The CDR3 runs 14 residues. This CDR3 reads CASSWTSGSDTQYF. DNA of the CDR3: TGTGCCAGCAGTTGGACTAGCGGGTCGGATACGCAGTATTTT.

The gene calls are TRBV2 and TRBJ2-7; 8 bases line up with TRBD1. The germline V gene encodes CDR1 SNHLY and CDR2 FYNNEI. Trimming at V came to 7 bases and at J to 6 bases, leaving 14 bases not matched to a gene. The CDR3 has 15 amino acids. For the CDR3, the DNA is TGTGCCAGCAAACGACAAGGGGACAGGCGTTTCGAGCAGTACGTC. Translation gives CASKRQGDRRFEQYV.

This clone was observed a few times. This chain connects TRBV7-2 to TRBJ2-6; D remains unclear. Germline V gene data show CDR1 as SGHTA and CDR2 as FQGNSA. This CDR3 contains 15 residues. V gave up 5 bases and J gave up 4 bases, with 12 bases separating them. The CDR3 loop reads CASSHGAAGANVLTF. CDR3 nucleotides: TGTGCCAGCAGCCACGGTGCCGCCGGGGCCAACGTCCTGACTTTC. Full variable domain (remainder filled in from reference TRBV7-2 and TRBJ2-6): GAGVSQSPSNKVTEKGKDVELRCDPISGHTALYWYRQSLGQGLEFLIYFQGNSAPDKSGLPSDRFSAERTGGSVSTLTIQRTQQEDSAVYLCASSHGAAGANVLTFGAGSRLTVL.